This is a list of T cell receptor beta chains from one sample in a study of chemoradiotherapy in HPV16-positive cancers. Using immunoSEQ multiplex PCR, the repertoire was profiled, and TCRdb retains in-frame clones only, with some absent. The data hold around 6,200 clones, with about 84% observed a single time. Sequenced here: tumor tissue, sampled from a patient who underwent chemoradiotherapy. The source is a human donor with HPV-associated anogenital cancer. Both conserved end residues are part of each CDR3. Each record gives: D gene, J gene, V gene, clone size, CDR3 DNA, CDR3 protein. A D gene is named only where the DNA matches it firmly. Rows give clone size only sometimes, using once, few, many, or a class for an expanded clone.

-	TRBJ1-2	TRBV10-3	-	TGTGCCATCAGTGTTACGGGACCTTTGGGCTATGGCTACACCTTC	CAISVTGPLGYGYTF
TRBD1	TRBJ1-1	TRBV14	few	TGTGCCAGCAGCCAAACAGGGGTTAACGCTGAAGCTTTCTTT	CASSQTGVNAEAFF
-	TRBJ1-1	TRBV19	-	TGTGCCAGTAGTATGACGGGGCTTGAAGCTTTCTTT	CASSMTGLEAFF
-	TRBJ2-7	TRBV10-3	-	TGTGCCATCAGTCCCGAGCCCCAGGACGAGCAGTACTTC	CAISPEPQDEQYF
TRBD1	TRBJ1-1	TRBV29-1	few	TGCAGCGTTGAAGTATGGACAGGTTCAGCTTTCTTT	CSVEVWTGSAFF
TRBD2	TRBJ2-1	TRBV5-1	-	TGCGCCAGCAGTCATAGGACTAGCGGGGGGACCCTCTCCTACAATGAGCAGTTCTTC	CASSHRTSGGTLSYNEQFF
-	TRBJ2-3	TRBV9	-	TGTGCCAGCAGCGTAGGTCAGCGCGACCGGGGAGATACGCAGTATTTT	CASSVGQRDRGDTQYF
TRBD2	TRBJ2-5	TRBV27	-	TGTGCCAGACAAATGATAGCGGGAGAGACCCAGTACTTC	CARQMIAGETQYF
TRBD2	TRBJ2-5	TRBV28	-	TGTGCCAGCAGCCTGCGTCCGGGACTAGCGGTACAGCAAGAGACCCAGTACTTC	CASSLRPGLAVQQETQYF
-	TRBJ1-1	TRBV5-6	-	TGTGCCAGCAGCTTGGGGGTTTGGAACACTGAAGCTTTCTTT	CASSLGVWNTEAFF
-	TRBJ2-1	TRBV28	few	TGTGCCAGCACCGACGGTTTGGGGACCTACAATGAGCAGTTCTTC	CASTDGLGTYNEQFF
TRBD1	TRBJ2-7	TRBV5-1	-	TGCGCCAGCAGCATCACCGGGGACAGGGTCCACGAGCAGTACTTC	CASSITGDRVHEQYF
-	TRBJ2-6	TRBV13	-	TGTGCCAGCAGCTTTTCCTCGGGCCTCAATTCTGGGGCCAACGTCCTGACTTTC	CASSFSSGLNSGANVLTF
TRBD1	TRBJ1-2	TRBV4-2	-	TGTGCCAGCAGCGAGGCACCAGGGGGCGATAACTATGGCTACACCTTC	CASSEAPGGDNYGYTF
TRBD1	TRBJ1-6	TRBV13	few	TGTGCCAGCAGCGTCACCGGGACAGGGTATTCACCCCTCCACTTT	CASSVTGTGYSPLHF
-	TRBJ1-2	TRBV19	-	TGTGCCAGTAGTATAGTTGGAGGGTCCTTCTATGGCTACACCTTC	CASSIVGGSFYGYTF
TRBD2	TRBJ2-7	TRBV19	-	TGTGCCAGTAGTTCGGGACTAGCGGCCTACGAGCAGTACTTC	CASSSGLAAYEQYF
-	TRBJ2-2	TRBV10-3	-	TGTGCCATCAGTGAGTCTCCCGGGACAACCACCGGGGAGCTGTTTTTT	CAISESPGTTTGELFF
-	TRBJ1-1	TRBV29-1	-	TGCAGCGTTGAAGCGCCAGGGGTGAACACTGAAGCTTTCTTT	CSVEAPGVNTEAFF
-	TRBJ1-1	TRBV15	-	TGTGCCACCAGCAGAGAAGTAACCGTCCCCGGGGAAGAAGCTTTCTTT	CATSREVTVPGEEAFF
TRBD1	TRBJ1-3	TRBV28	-	TGTGCCAGCAGTTTTACAGGGGCAGGAGGAAACACCATATATTTT	CASSFTGAGGNTIYF
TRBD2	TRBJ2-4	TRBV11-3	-	TGTGCCAGCAGCTTAGGTCTAGCGGGAGGGATTCAGTACTTC	CASSLGLAGGIQYF
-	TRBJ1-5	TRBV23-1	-	TGCGCCAGCTCCGGAGGTCGGAGGGGAGGCAATCAGCCCCAGCATTTT	CASSGGRRGGNQPQHF
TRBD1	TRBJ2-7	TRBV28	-	TGTGCCAGCAGGCCGACGAGACAGGGCTCCTACGAGCAGTACTTC	CASRPTRQGSYEQYF
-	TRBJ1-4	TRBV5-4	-	TGTGCCAGCAGCGGTTCCGGGACAACTAATGAAAAACTGTTTTTT	CASSGSGTTNEKLFF
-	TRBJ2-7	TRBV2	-	TGTGCCAGCAACCGGGCCTACGAGCAGTACTTC	CASNRAYEQYF
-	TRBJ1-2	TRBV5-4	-	TGTGCCAGCAGCTTTAGCGGGGCCTATGGCTACACCTTC	CASSFSGAYGYTF
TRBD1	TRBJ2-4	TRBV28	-	TGTGCCAGCAGTCCAGGGGGATCCCTTTACATTCAGTACTTC	CASSPGGSLYIQYF
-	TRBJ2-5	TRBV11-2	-	TGTGCCAGCAGCTTATCTCTCCGGGCACGAGGGCAAGAGACCCAGTACTTC	CASSLSLRARGQETQYF
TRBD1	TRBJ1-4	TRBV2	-	TGTGCCAGCAGTAAAGACCAAATGGTGACAGGGGGTAATGAAAAACTGTTTTTT	CASSKDQMVTGGNEKLFF
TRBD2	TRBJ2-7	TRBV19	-	TGTGCCAGTAGTCCCCGAGGTAGCGGGGGGGTCGACGAGCAGTACTTC	CASSPRGSGGVDEQYF
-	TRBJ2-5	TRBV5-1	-	TGCGCCAGCAGCCGGGGGCAAGAGACCCAGTACTTC	CASSRGQETQYF
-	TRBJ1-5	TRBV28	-	TGTGCCAGCAGTTTAGTGTCCGGTCAGCCCCAGCATTTT	CASSLVSGQPQHF